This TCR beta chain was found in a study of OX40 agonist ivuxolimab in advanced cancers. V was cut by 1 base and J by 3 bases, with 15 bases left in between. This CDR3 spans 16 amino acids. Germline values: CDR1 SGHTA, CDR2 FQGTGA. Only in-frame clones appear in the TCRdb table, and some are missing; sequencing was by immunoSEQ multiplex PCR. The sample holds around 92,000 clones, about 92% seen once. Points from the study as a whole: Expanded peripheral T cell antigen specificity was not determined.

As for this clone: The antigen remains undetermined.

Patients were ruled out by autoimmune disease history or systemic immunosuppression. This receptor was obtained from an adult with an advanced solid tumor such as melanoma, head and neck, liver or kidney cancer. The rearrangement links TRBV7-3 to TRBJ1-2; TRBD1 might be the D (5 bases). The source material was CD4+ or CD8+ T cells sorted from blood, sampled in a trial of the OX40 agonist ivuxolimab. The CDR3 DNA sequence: TGTGCCAGCAGCTTAATGTCAGGGTCCGTGGACTATGGCTACACCTTC. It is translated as CASSLMSGSVDYGYTF.